This T cell receptor beta chain was recorded in a study of T cells expressing NK-cell markers (dated by TCRdb to between 2020 and 2021). The study in broad terms: Under 10 donors provided sorted CD3+CD56+NKG2C+, CD3+CD56+NKG2C- and CD3+CD56-NKG2C+ T-cell subsets, whose TCR beta-chain repertoires were profiled. Of the eight sequenced donors, seven were found to be HCMV-seropositive and one was found to be HCMV-seronegative. The study sequenced eight donors, all healthy volunteers chosen at random: three men and five women. The libraries were sequenced on Illumina HiSeq 2000/2500, MiSeq or NextSeq, producing 2 x 150 bp reads. Summary of the overall study and its limitations: Whether the expanded NKG2C-expressing T cell clones were specific for HCMV antigens remained unclear. In five to seven donors, the dominant CD3+CD56+NKG2C+ clonotypes were among the top 10 CD8+ clonotypes and accounted for about 1.0-7.5% of CD8+ T cells. Those dominant clonotypes were again the most abundant among CD3+CD56-NKG2C+ cells in four donors, at about 28.3-65%.

In the case of this clonotype: The clone's antigen remains unknown.

To determine HCMV serostatus, a commercial ELISA kit was used to detect HCMV-specific IgG in serum. Ficoll density gradient centrifugation was used to isolate peripheral blood mononuclear cells from blood. The CDR3 runs 17 residues from the cysteine to the phenylalanine. There is no recorded DNA. The instrument given in TCRdb is Illumina HiSeq 2000. TCR beta cDNA libraries were prepared using 5'RACE template switching, which introduced a universal primer site and unique molecular identifiers. cDNA synthesis was primed from the TCR beta constant segment and was followed by two successive PCR amplification steps. As for the authors' bioinformatics: Reads were demultiplexed and grouped by UMI with MIGEC, and clonotypes were assembled and quantified with MiTCR. To remove erroneous sequences, TCR cDNA sequences were retained only when supported by two or more reads. Downstream repertoire analysis used the tcR package, and clonotypes were matched across fractions by CDR3 nucleotide sequence plus V segment. VDJmatch was used to annotate antigen specificity against VDJdb, with one amino acid substitution allowed in CDR3. Through TCRdb reprocessing, the reads give one entry per CDR3 protein sequence; DNA is omitted. V and J calls and clone size were set by TCRdb, not the authors. The table kept for this sample lists about 540,000 distinct CDR3 sequences. The ten most abundant clones make up roughly 3.4% of the sample.

The receptor chain draws on TRBV12-3 or TRBV12-4 and TRBJ1-5; TCRdb names TRBD1, which stays unverified in the absence of DNA. Sequences were obtained from blood T cells: a sorted CD56 or NKG2C T cell subset, CD4+ or CD8+ T cells, or bulk PBMC T cells (not recorded which). The receptor's source is a young man in good health. Donor details come from another sample of the same person, matched by shared clones. CDR3 loop: CASSFRDREYSNQPQHF.